What follows are 13 T cell receptor beta chains derived from one specimen sequenced in a study of molecular identifiers for immune sequencing clone quantification. Using its own MiXCR run on the PCR reads, TCRdb lists one record per CDR3 protein. Found here are hundreds of thousands of distinct CDR3 sequences, around 20% of them singletons; the top ten hold roughly 0.83%. Sequenced input: naive CD8+ T cells from blood, with Jurkat cell RNA spiked in. The sample's subset: FACS-sorted CD8+CD4-CCR7+CD45RA+ naive T cells. The receptors stem from a human donor in good health. Some libraries in this study had Jurkat cell RNA spiked in.

The sample holds many counts of this clonotype. As DNA, the CDR3 is TGTGCCAGCAGCGTAGATGGGTACGAGCAGTACTTC. Translation: CASSVDGYEQYF. The V gene is TRBV9, the J gene TRBJ2-7; D is uncertain. There are 12 residues in the CDR3. CDR1 is SGDLS and CDR2 is YYNGEE in the germline V gene. V dropped 0 bases and J dropped 4 bases, with 5 bases sitting between them.

This clonotype was counted ten times or more. This sequence joins TRBV6-6 and TRBJ2-5; 10 bases match TRBD1. Germline-derived CDR1 and CDR2 are MNHNY and SVGAGI (reference sequence). Losses at the gene ends were 0 bases for V and 5 bases for J; bases not matched to a gene: 3. CDR3 length: 15 residues. CDR3 sequence reads: CASSYSGQGGETQYF. Here the CDR3 DNA reads TGTGCCAGCAGTTACTCCGGACAGGGGGGCGAGACCCAGTACTTC.

This clonotype came up many times. V is TRBV20-1 and J is TRBJ2-7, with D perhaps TRBD1 (6 bases). Germline CDR1 is DFQATT and CDR2 is SNEGSKA (reference sequence). This CDR3 has 18 amino acids. V was trimmed by 1 base and J by 0 bases, leaving 22 bases between them. The CDR3 here is CSARGAVSGQPSSYEQYF. CDR3 nucleotides: TGCAGTGCTAGAGGCGCCGTCTCAGGACAGCCAAGCTCCTACGAGCAGTACTTC.

With regard to this clonotype: A much larger clone sits a single nucleotide away, making a read error possible. This rearrangement joins TRBV27 to TRBJ2-7; D is perhaps TRBD2 (6 bases). This CDR3 comprises 12 residues. Trimming pared 3 bases from V and 5 bases from J, leaving 8 bases between. Germline V gene lookup returns CDR1 MNHEY and CDR2 SMNVEV (reference sequence). The CDR3 spells CASSFWGDEQYF. In DNA, the CDR3 is TGTGCCAGCAGTTTCTGGGGGGACGAGCAGTACTTC.

This clonotype was detected many times. The chain carries TRBV13 and TRBJ2-2; 8 positions agree with TRBD2. Germline values: CDR1 PRHDT, CDR2 FYEKMQ (reference sequence). The CDR3 spans 16 residues. Unmatched junction bases numbered 9, after V lost 4 bases and J lost 5 bases. The DNA for the CDR3 is TGTGCCAGCAGCTGGGGGAGCGGGAGTCTTACCGGGGAGCTGTTTTTT. This gives the protein CASSWGSGSLTGELFF.

As regards this clonotype: At one of its ends the junction is not consistent with the germline gene, which may arise from a read error. The V call is TRBV3-1, the J call TRBJ2-2; a weak D match, TRBD2 (5 bases). CDR1 is LGHDT, CDR2 YNNKEL, per germline (reference sequence). CDR3 length: 15 residues. The CDR3 spells CASSQEFVSTGELSF. Here the CDR3 DNA reads TGTGCCAGCAGCCAAGAATTTGTGTCCACCGGGGAGCTGTCTTTT.

This clonotype was seen repeatedly, ten times or more. V is TRBV19 and J is TRBJ2-2; D ambiguous. V was pared by 7 bases and J by 0 bases, with 9 bases between. There are 14 residues in the CDR3. The germline gives CDR1 LNHDA, CDR2 SQIVND (reference sequence). The CDR3 loop reads CASNKQTNTGELFF. CDR3 nucleotide sequence: TGTGCCAGTAATAAGCAGACGAACACCGGGGAGCTGTTTTTT.

This clonotype has only a few counts. The chain employs TRBV4-3 and TRBJ2-7, with D maybe TRBD2 (6 bases). With 0 bases removed from V and 7 bases from J, the gap between germline ends came to 10 bases. In germline, CDR1 is LGHNA, CDR2 YSLEER. This CDR3 region has 13 residues. In nucleotides, the CDR3 is TGCGCCAGCAGCCAAGATCGCGGGGTGGAGCAGTACTTC. Its translation is CASSQDRGVEQYF.

This clonotype was seen many times. J is TRBJ2-5 and V is TRBV4-3; D is possibly TRBD2 (5 bases). Per germline, CDR1 LGHNA and CDR2 YSLEER. Trimming removed 0 bases from V and 0 bases from J, with 8 bases in between. The CDR3 covers 15 residues. CDR3 in DNA: TGCGCCAGCAGCCAAGATATAGCGCACCAAGAGACCCAGTACTTC. Translated: CASSQDIAHQETQYF.

The J gene is TRBJ2-7, the V gene TRBV28, with 11 nucleotides matching TRBD2. There are 14 residues in the CDR3. CDR1 is MDHEN and CDR2 is SYDVKM in the germline V gene. The V segment lost 11 bases and the J segment 2 bases; nucleotides outside the gene matches: 8. As DNA, the CDR3 is TGTGCCTCCGCCGGTAGCGGGAGGGCCTACGAGCAGTACTTC. It specifies CASAGSGRAYEQYF.

This clonotype has a count of ten or more. This chain uses TRBV5-8 with TRBJ2-3, with TRBD1 identical over 9 bases. The CDR3 spans 16 residues. The V segment lost 4 bases and the J segment 2 bases; nucleotides outside the gene matches: 8. From germline, CDR1 is SGHTS and CDR2 YDEGEE. The CDR3 bases are TGTGCCAGCAGCCCACATGGACAGGGGCCCACAGATACGCAGTATTTT. Amino acids: CASSPHGQGPTDTQYF.

This clonotype was seen ten or more times. This chain uses TRBV19 with TRBJ1-2; maybe TRBD1 (5 bases). Trimming removed 6 bases from V and 2 bases from J, with 10 bases in between. CDR3 length: 13 amino acids. Germline V lookup: CDR1 LNHDA, CDR2 SQIVND (reference sequence). The CDR3 sequence: CASSAQGNYGYTF. The CDR3 DNA reads TGTGCCAGTAGCGCGCAGGGAAACTATGGCTACACCTTC.

About this clonotype itself: A read error is possible here, since a much larger clone lies one base away. No conserved phenylalanine or tryptophan is present at the end of the CDR3, so a read error is the likely explanation. This chain uses TRBV5-6 with TRBJ1-1; 9 bases match TRBD1. The germline V gene has CDR1 SGHDT and CDR2 YYEEEE. V shed 4 bases, J shed 0 bases, and the junction held 7 bases outside the gene matches. This CDR3 contains 16 residues. The CDR3 loop reads CASSSGTGRLNTEAFL. CDR3 DNA sequence: TGTGCCAGCAGCAGTGGGACAGGGAGGCTGAACACTGAAGCTTTCCTT.